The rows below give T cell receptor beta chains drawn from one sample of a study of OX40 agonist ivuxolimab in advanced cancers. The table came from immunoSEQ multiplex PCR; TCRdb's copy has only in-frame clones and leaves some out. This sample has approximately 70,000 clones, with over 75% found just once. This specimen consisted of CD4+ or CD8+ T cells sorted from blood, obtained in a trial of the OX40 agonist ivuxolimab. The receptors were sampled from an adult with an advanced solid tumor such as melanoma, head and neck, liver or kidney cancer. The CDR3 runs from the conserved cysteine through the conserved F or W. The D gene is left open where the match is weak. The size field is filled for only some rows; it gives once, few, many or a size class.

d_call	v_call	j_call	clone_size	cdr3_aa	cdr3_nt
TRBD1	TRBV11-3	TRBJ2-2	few	CASSLSSWGQGAHGELFF	TGTGCCAGCAGCTTATCATCTTGGGGACAGGGGGCCCACGGGGAGCTGTTTTTT
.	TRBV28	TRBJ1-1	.	CASSFSRSAFF	TGTGCCAGCAGTTTCAGCAGGAGTGCTTTCTTT
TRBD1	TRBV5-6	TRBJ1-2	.	CASSQPGTGLFGYTF	TGTGCCAGCAGCCAGCCCGGGACAGGTCTTTTCGGCTACACCTTC
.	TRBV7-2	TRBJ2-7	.	CASSSLARVGSYEQYF	TGTGCCAGCAGCTCCTTAGCAAGAGTTGGCTCCTACGAGCAGTACTTC
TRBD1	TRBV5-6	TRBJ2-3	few	CASSFAGTGPDTQYF	TGTGCCAGCAGCTTCGCCGGGACAGGACCAGATACGCAGTATTTT
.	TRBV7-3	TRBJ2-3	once	CASSPGRGGPWTDTQYF	TGTGCCAGCAGCCCTGGACGAGGGGGTCCGTGGACAGATACGCAGTATTTT
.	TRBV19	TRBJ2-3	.	CASSYSRLSTDTQYF	TGTGCCAGTAGTTACAGCAGACTGAGCACAGATACGCAGTATTTT
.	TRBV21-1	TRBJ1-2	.	CASSPRGTDHGYTF	TGTGCCAGCAGCCCTAGGGGCACAGACCACGGCTACACCTTC
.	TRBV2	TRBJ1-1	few	CASSVRRYTEAFF	TGTGCCAGCAGTGTTAGACGGTACACTGAAGCTTTCTTT
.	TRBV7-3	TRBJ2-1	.	CASSPPGTSGNEQFF	TGTGCCAGCAGCCCTCCCGGGACTTCGGGCAATGAGCAGTTCTTC
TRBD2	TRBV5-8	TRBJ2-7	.	CASGLAGESYEQYF	TGTGCCAGCGGACTAGCGGGAGAGTCCTACGAGCAGTACTTC
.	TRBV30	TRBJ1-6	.	CAWSVRGNSPLHF	TGTGCCTGGAGTGTACGAGGAAATTCACCCCTCCACTTT
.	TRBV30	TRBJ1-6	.	CAWSQGSNSPLHF	TGTGCCTGGTCACAGGGAAGTAATTCACCCCTCCACTTT
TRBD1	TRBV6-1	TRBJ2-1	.	CASSEDRRHEQFF	TGTGCCAGCAGTGAGGACAGGAGGCATGAGCAGTTCTTC
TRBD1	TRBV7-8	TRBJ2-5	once	CASSLVTGPWETQYF	TGTGCCAGCAGCTTAGTGACAGGGCCCTGGGAGACCCAGTACTTC
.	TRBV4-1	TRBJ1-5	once	CASSPVRDYSNQPQHF	TGCGCCAGCAGCCCGGTCAGGGATTATAGCAATCAGCCCCAGCATTTT
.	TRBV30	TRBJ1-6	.	CAWSVRGLEYNSPLHF	TGTGCCTGGAGTGTCCGGGGACTCGAATATAATTCACCCCTCCACTTT
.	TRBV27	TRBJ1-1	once	CASSIEPGGEAFF	TGTGCCAGCAGTATAGAACCGGGCGGGGAAGCTTTCTTT
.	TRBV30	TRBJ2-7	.	CAWSLGRSLSF	TGTGCCTGGAGTCTGGGACGTTCCCTTTCGTTC
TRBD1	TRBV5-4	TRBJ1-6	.	CASSLGQGWNSPLHF	TGTGCCAGCAGCTTGGGACAGGGGTGGAATTCACCCCTCCACTTT
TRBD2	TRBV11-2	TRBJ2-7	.	CASSPLTGLAEGYEQYF	TGTGCCAGCAGCCCTCTAACCGGACTAGCGGAGGGTTACGAGCAGTACTTC
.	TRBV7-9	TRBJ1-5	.	CASSLGGSHQPQHF	TGTGCCAGCAGCTTAGGGGGCAGCCATCAGCCCCAGCATTTT
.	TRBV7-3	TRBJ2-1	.	CASSPYIQGGNNEQFF	TGTGCCAGCAGCCCCTATATACAAGGGGGGAACAATGAGCAGTTCTTC
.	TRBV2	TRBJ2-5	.	CASKPRQTETQYF	TGTGCCAGCAAGCCGCGACAAACAGAGACCCAGTACTTC
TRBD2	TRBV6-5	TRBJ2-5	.	CASRRLAGGTQYF	TGTGCCAGCAGACGACTTGCGGGGGGGACCCAGTACTTC
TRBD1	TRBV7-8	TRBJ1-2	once	CASSLAIRTGDGYTF	TGTGCCAGCAGCTTAGCGATCCGGACAGGGGATGGCTACACCTTC
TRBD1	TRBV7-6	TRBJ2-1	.	CASSWDREYNEQFF	TGTGCCAGCAGCTGGGACAGAGAGTACAATGAGCAGTTCTTC
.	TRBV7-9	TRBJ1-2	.	CASSLGPAPRVF	TGTGCCAGCAGCTTAGGCCCAGCTCCAAGAGTCTTC
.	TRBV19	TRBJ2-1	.	CASSIWGAKSEQFF	TGTGCCAGTAGTATCTGGGGGGCCAAGAGCGAGCAGTTCTTC
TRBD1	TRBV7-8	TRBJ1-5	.	CASSLGTGGESNQPQHF	TGTGCCAGCAGCTTAGGCACAGGGGGCGAGAGCAATCAGCCCCAGCATTTT
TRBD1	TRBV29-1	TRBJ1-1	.	CSGGQGGTEAFF	TGCAGCGGAGGACAGGGGGGTACTGAAGCTTTCTTT
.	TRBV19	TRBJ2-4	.	CASSTQTSVKNIQYF	TGTGCCAGTAGTACCCAGACATCGGTCAAAAACATTCAGTACTTC
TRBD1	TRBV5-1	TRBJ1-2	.	CASAPGTVSYGYTF	TGCGCCAGTGCACCCGGGACAGTAAGCTATGGCTACACCTTC
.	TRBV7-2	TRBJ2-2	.	CASSALERGHITGELFF	TGTGCCAGCAGCGCCCTCGAGCGGGGACACATCACCGGGGAGCTGTTTTTT
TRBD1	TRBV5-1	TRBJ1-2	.	CASSITETGDGYTF	TGCGCCAGCAGCATAACGGAAACAGGGGACGGCTACACCTTC
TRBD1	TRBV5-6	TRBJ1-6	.	CASSGTKRTGWNSPLHF	TGTGCCAGCAGCGGAACAAAGCGGACAGGGTGGAATTCACCCCTCCACTTT
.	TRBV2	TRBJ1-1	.	CASLLQWNTEAFF	TGTGCCAGCCTGTTACAGTGGAACACTGAAGCTTTCTTT
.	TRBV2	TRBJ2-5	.	CASSGTEQETQYF	TGTGCCAGCAGTGGGACAGAACAAGAGACCCAGTACTTC
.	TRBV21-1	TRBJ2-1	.	CASSKAGRGEISYNEQFF	TGTGCCAGCAGCAAAGCTGGCAGGGGGGAGATCTCCTACAATGAGCAGTTCTTC
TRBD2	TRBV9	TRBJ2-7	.	CASSPRTSSYEQYF	TGTGCCAGCAGCCCCCGGACTAGCTCCTACGAGCAGTACTTC
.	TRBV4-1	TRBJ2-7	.	CASSRAGTATYEQYF	TGCGCCAGCAGCCGCGCCGGGACTGCAACCTACGAGCAGTACTTC
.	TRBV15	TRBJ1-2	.	CATSRVQDNYGYTF	TGTGCCACCAGCAGAGTACAGGATAACTATGGCTACACCTTC
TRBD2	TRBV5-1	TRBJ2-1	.	CASSIPATSGSIGSSYNEQFF	TGCGCCAGCAGCATACCAGCGACTAGCGGGAGTATAGGGAGCTCCTACAATGAGCAGTTCTTC
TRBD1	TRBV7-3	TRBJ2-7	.	CASSSPGRGQNEQYF	TGTGCCAGCAGCTCACCCGGCAGGGGGCAAAACGAGCAGTACTTT
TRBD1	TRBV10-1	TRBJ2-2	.	CASRSRTGSNTGELFF	TGCGCCAGCAGATCAAGGACAGGGTCTAACACCGGGGAGCTGTTTTTT
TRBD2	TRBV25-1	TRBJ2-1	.	CASSETSTNEQFF	TGTGCCAGCAGTGAGACTAGCACGAATGAGCAGTTCTTC
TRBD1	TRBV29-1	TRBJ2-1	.	CSVWNRGHEQFF	TGCAGCGTGTGGAACAGGGGGCATGAGCAGTTCTTC
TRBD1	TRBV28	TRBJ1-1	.	CASSLGDRVNTEAFF	TGTGCCAGCAGTTTAGGGGACAGGGTGAACACTGAAGCTTTCTTT
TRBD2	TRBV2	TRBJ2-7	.	CASLMPAGGSYEQYF	TGTGCCAGCCTTATGCCAGCGGGAGGCTCCTACGAGCAGTACTTC
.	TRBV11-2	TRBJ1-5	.	CASSLESSKWGNQPQHF	TGTGCTAGCAGCTTAGAATCGTCTAAGTGGGGCAATCAGCCCCAGCATTTT